This TCR beta chain stems from a study of OX40 agonist ivuxolimab in advanced cancers. Study-level background: Patients with hepatocellular carcinoma, melanoma, renal cell or head and neck cancer made up the dose-escalation patients. Three patients, one with hepatocellular carcinoma and two with cutaneous melanoma, achieved partial responses.

In the case of this clone: Antigen: not known.

Study outcomes and limitations: Fewer expanded clones were found on average in CD4+ than in CD8+ T cells.

This CDR3 is built from 17 residues. The V gene's germline CDR1 is SGHAT and CDR2 FQNNGV. Trimming stripped 5 bases from V and 3 bases from J, with 22 bases between. The assay was immunoSEQ multiplex PCR, and TCRdb's table has in-frame clones only and misses some. The sample lists some 19,000 clones, approximately 78% occurring once. The sequencing here drew on CD4+ or CD8+ T cells sorted from blood, taken in a trial of the OX40 agonist ivuxolimab. This receptor was obtained from an adult with an advanced solid tumor such as melanoma, head and neck, liver or kidney cancer. The J gene is TRBJ1-2, the V gene TRBV11-2, with TRBD1 as a possible D gene (5 bases). In nucleotides, the CDR3 is TGTGCCAGCAGCCCAACACCGGGACGCTCATCCCACTATGGCTACACCTTC. It translates to CASSPTPGRSSHYGYTF.